This TCR beta chain was documented in a study of CD8 T cells in ankylosing spondylitis (dated by TCRdb to 2016 to 2017). About the investigation overall: To find TCR variants linked to disease, the study profiled T cell receptor beta repertoires in ankylosing spondylitis patients and healthy donors. The full study cohort was made up of 25 ankylosing spondylitis patients and approximately 100 healthy donors. Peripheral blood samples were taken, and synovial fluid was additionally collected from ankylosing spondylitis patients. Results the study describes overall, beyond this receptor: A TCR beta motif made up of 7 to 9 highly homologous amino acid variants appeared to be characteristic of blood from ankylosing spondylitis patients. The disease-linked clones had a CD8+ phenotype and were found at relatively low frequencies in peripheral blood. Significant enrichment of the disease-linked clones was reported in matched synovial fluid samples from ankylosing spondylitis patients. Some of the motif variants had been reported before in the synovial fluid and blood of reactive arthritis patients, a finding that suggests common disease-initiation mechanisms.

TCRdb records Illumina HiSeq 2500 as the sequencer. Quantitative 5'-RACE with molecular barcodes was the method used to prepare the TCR beta libraries. The paper's data handling went like this. To identify disease-linked TCR variants, a new computational method was used, one built on a probabilistic model of VDJ rearrangement. Clones were called with MiXCR by TCRdb after fastp trimmed the public reads at Q25, and only in-frame beta chains were retained. When rows share a CDR3 protein, they turn into one entry using the most common DNA and genes. The V and J calls shown here were made by TCRdb, not taken from the authors' results. Across this sample there are about 420,000 distinct CDR3 sequences, with under 25% seen only once. The ten largest clones add up to about a sixth of the sample. This clonotype was seen at least ten times. Its specific antigen is unknown. Qualities for individual bases were not recorded, and no much larger clone is one base off.

Sequences were obtained from blood, either unsorted or a sorted T cell fraction (not recorded which). This TCR derives from a male donor with ankylosing spondylitis.

The CDR3 loop reads CSAPTGTGNEKLFF. Read as DNA, the sequence is TGCAGTGCTCCGACTGGGACAGGGAATGAAAAACTGTTTTTT. This receptor chain uses TRBV20-1 and TRBJ1-4, with 9 bases aligning to TRBD1. The CDR3 starts with the cysteine, ends with the phenylalanine, and has 14 residues. The only DNA kept is the CDR3, 42 bases in frame from the first base. From a lookup of the germline V gene (reference sequence), CDR1 and CDR2 are DFQATT and SNEGSKA. The germline V end is reduced by 5 bases and the J end by 5 bases; junction bases left unmatched: 6.